This TCR beta chain is drawn from a study of T-cell reconstitution after alpha-beta-depleted transplantation in children. Molecular barcoding with unique molecular identifiers was used for the TCRbeta library. TCRdb ran MiXCR on the PCR reads and lists one entry per CDR3 protein. This repertoire shows approximately 420,000 distinct CDR3 sequences, approximately 11% found once; its top ten account for approximately 5%. Germline CDR1 DFQATT, CDR2 SNEGSKA (reference sequence). V was pared by 0 bases and J by 3 bases, with 6 bases of the junction left unmatched. The CDR3 loop spans 16 amino acids. This clonotype was seen only a few times.

The TCR originated in a human donor who donated a stem cell graft to a child with acute myeloid leukemia. This chain links TRBV20-1 with TRBJ1-3; 9 nucleotides match TRBD1. The source material was PBMCs from the stem cell graft donor, sampled from the stem cell graft. This chain's CDR3 is CSARDMGQGLGNTIYF. In DNA form, the CDR3 reads TGCAGTGCTAGAGATATGGGACAGGGCCTTGGAAACACCATATATTTT.